One and the same sample provided the 3 T cell receptor beta chains below, sequenced in a study of patients and donors after allogeneic stem cell transplantation. TCRdb reprocessed the RT-PCR reads with MiXCR, giving one entry per CDR3 protein. The repertoire consists of about 160,000 distinct CDR3 sequences, with about 29% occurring once and the leading ten covering around 3%. The sample consisted of blood, either unsorted or a sorted T cell fraction (not recorded which). Receptor source: a human donor who was either an allogeneic HSCT recipient or a stem cell or donor lymphocyte infusion donor (not recorded which). It is not recorded whose cells these are; they may come from a transplant donor.

The chain recombines TRBV28 with TRBJ1-2; a possible D gene is TRBD1 (5 bases). CDR1 MDHEN and CDR2 SYDVKM come from the germline V gene. This CDR3 comprises 15 residues. Trimming took off 6 bases at V and 0 bases at J, with 14 bases between the two ends. This CDR3 is CASSLGGAPNYGYTF. As DNA, the CDR3 is TGTGCCAGCAGCCTTGGCGGGGCACCTAACTATGGCTACACCTTC.

The rearrangement joins TRBV28 to TRBJ1-4, with D unresolved. Germline V gene sequence: CDR1 MDHEN, CDR2 SYDVKM. The V gene lost 3 bases and the J gene lost 0 bases, with 11 bases spanning the gap. The CDR3 runs to 16 residues. CDR3: CASSLPQVATNEKLFF. The CDR3 nucleotides are TGTGCCAGCAGTTTGCCCCAGGTTGCAACTAATGAAAAACTGTTTTTT.

This clonotype was seen only a few times. V gene TRBV12-3 or TRBV12-4 combines with J gene TRBJ2-2; D is perhaps TRBD1 or TRBD2 (5 bases each). The CDR3 contains 14 residues. V was cut by 2 bases and J by 7 bases, with 11 bases left in between. CDR3 in DNA: TGTGCCAGCAGTTTACTCGGGACGTACGGGGAGCTGTTTTTT. Translating it yields CASSLLGTYGELFF.